This T cell receptor beta chain originates from a study of T-cell reconstitution after alpha-beta-depleted transplantation in children. Notes on the study in general: Some patients' high day-60 TCRbeta diversity was attributed to recipient cells surviving conditioning. Alpha-beta T cells present about two months after transplant were reported to originate from several hundred expanded graft clones. Diversity and T-cell counts at one year after transplant derived mostly from new T cells.

Germline trimming cut 4 bases from V and 8 bases from J; bases unmatched to any gene: 14. The CDR3 is 17 residues long. Germline CDR1 and CDR2: SGHVS and FQNEAQ. In its sample, this clonotype was seen many times. Its antigen is currently unknown. Preparation of the TCRbeta library involved a method that used unique molecular identifiers. From the PCR reads, TCRdb called clonotypes with MiXCR, one entry per CDR3 protein. Of hundreds of thousands of distinct CDR3 sequences listed, 6% to 10% are singletons. This sample comprised peripheral blood, obtained 360 days after TCRalphabeta/CD19-depleted stem cell transplant. The rearrangement uses TRBV7-8 and TRBJ2-1, with 10 nucleotides matching TRBD2. This TCR was sampled from a female patient between 2 and 15 years old who had a stem cell transplant for Fanconi anemia, so the T cells may come from the graft donor. This CDR3 is CASSSISGGNPWDEQFF. The CDR3 DNA is TGTGCCAGCAGCTCGATTAGCGGGGGGAACCCTTGGGATGAGCAGTTCTTC. Drawing the rest from reference TRBV7-8 and TRBJ2-1, the complete variable domain is GAGVSQSPRYKVAKRGQDVALRCDPISGHVSLFWYQQALGQGPEFLTYFQNEAQLDKSGLPSDRFFAERPEGSVSTLKIQRTQQEDSAVYLCASSSISGGNPWDEQFFGPGTRLTVL.